A selection of T cell receptor beta chains follows, all from one sample in a study of blood T cell repertoires in COVID-19. The assay was immunoSEQ multiplex PCR, and TCRdb's table has in-frame clones only and misses some. The table records approximately 350,000 clones, about nine tenths of them present only once. The sequenced sample consisted of peripheral blood. These TCRs come from a woman aged 70-85 years with COVID-19, enrolled during active disease. CDR3s include the opening cysteine and the closing phenylalanine or tryptophan. D genes are given only for firm matches. Clone size appears in some rows only: once, few, many, or a class for an expanded clone.

>TRBV3-1/TRBV3-2|few|TRBJ2-7|TRBD2
CASSPQGTSGPYEQYF
TGTGCCAGCAGCCCCCAAGGGACTAGCGGGCCCTACGAGCAGTACTTC
>TRBV30|.|TRBJ1-6|.
CAWSFGQSNSPLHF
TGTGCCTGGAGTTTCGGACAGTCTAATTCACCCCTCCACTTT
>TRBV30|few|TRBJ2-2|TRBD2
CAWIRGLAGTGGELFF
TGTGCCTGGATCCGGGGACTAGCGGGGACGGGCGGGGAGCTGTTTTTT
>TRBV18|.|TRBJ2-1|TRBD2
CASSLREGSNNEQFF
TGTGCCAGCTCACTCAGGGAGGGCTCAAACAATGAGCAGTTCTTC
>TRBV5-1|.|TRBJ1-1|TRBD1
CASSRGDRGVNTEAFF
TGCGCCAGCAGCAGAGGGGACAGGGGCGTGAACACTGAAGCTTTCTTT
>TRBV3-1/TRBV3-2|.|TRBJ1-2|TRBD1
CASSPSGQGANYGYTF
TGTGCCAGCAGCCCAAGCGGACAGGGGGCAAACTATGGCTACACCTTC
>TRBV18|.|TRBJ1-3|TRBD1
CASSPPTGIPGNTIYF
TGTGCCAGCTCGCCCCCGACAGGGATCCCTGGAAACACCATATATTTT
>TRBV10-3|.|TRBJ1-6|TRBD1
CAIGQGDSPLHF
TGTGCCATCGGACAGGGGGATTCACCCCTCCACTTT
>TRBV10-1|.|TRBJ2-3|.
CASSGYSSTDTQYF
TGCGCCAGCAGTGGATACTCCTCCACAGATACGCAGTATTTT
>TRBV5-1|.|TRBJ1-1|TRBD1
CASSRTGFTEAFF
TGCGCCAGCAGCCGGACAGGGTTCACTGAAGCTTTCTTT
>TRBV6-5|.|TRBJ1-1|.
CASINGNTEAFF
TGTGCCAGCATTAACGGGAACACTGAAGCTTTCTTT
>TRBV5-1|.|TRBJ1-6|TRBD1
CASSSTGTDSPLHF
TGCGCCAGCAGCTCGACAGGGACGGATTCACCCCTCCACTTT
>TRBV28|few|TRBJ2-7|.
CASSSPYEQYF
TGTGCCAGCAGTTCCCCGTACGAGCAGTACTTC
>TRBV12-3/TRBV12-4|.|TRBJ2-1|.
CASSYRADNEQFF
TGTGCCAGCAGTTACAGGGCGGACAATGAGCAGTTCTTC
>TRBV29-1|.|TRBJ1-4|.
CSVERATNEKLFF
TGCAGCGTTGAACGAGCGACTAATGAAAAACTGTTTTTT
>TRBV5-1|many|TRBJ1-6|.
CASSLGQGNNSPLHF
TGCGCCAGCAGCTTGGGGCAGGGTAATAATTCACCCCTCCACTTT
>TRBV5-8|.|TRBJ1-1|.
CASSLNSMAFF
TGTGCCAGCAGCTTGAACAGTATGGCTTTCTTT
>TRBV7-2|.|TRBJ2-1|TRBD2
CASSPRGGGAAEQFF
TGTGCCAGCAGCCCTCGGGGCGGGGGGGCGGCTGAGCAGTTCTTC
>TRBV7-9|once|TRBJ1-2|.
CASSLEGVGGDYGYTF
TGTGCCAGCAGCTTAGAAGGTGTCGGGGGAGACTATGGCTACACCTTC
>TRBV29-1|.|TRBJ2-1|.
CSVEEGPGKRNNEQFF
TGCAGCGTTGAAGAGGGTCCGGGGAAACGAAACAATGAGCAGTTCTTC
>TRBV28|.|TRBJ2-2|TRBD2
CASSSPGIAGPNYNTGELFF
TGTGCCAGCAGTAGCCCGGGGATAGCGGGGCCCAATTATAACACCGGGGAGCTGTTTTTT
>TRBV2|once|TRBJ2-1|.
CASSEGRLGNYNEQFF
TGTGCCAGCAGTGAGGGGAGACTAGGGAACTACAATGAGCAGTTCTTC
>TRBV7-2|.|TRBJ2-7|.
CASSLGAGLSYEQYF
TGTGCCAGCAGCTTAGGGGCGGGGCTCTCCTACGAGCAGTACTTC
>TRBV19|.|TRBJ2-2|.
CASSYYRGTNTGELFF
TGTGCCAGTAGTTATTACAGAGGGACGAACACCGGGGAGCTGTTTTTT
>TRBV7-2|.|TRBJ2-3|TRBD2
CASSLVAGGDTQYF
TGTGCCAGCAGCTTAGTAGCGGGGGGGGATACGCAGTATTTT
>TRBV12-3/TRBV12-4|few|TRBJ2-7|TRBD2
CASSLGTTYEQYF
TGTGCCAGCAGTTTGGGGACTACCTACGAGCAGTACTTC
>TRBV7-9|.|TRBJ1-4|.
CASSLDDGGGPKLFF
TGTGCCAGCAGCTTAGATGATGGTGGGGGCCCCAAACTGTTTTTT
>TRBV5-4|.|TRBJ2-3|.
CASSLRGTDTQYF
TGTGCCAGCAGCTTACGGGGCACAGATACGCAGTATTTT
>TRBV12-5|.|TRBJ2-7|.
CASGLLDGVEQYF
TGTGCTAGTGGTCTCCTAGACGGGGTCGAGCAGTACTTC
>TRBV2|.|TRBJ2-7|TRBD1
CASKSSGQGYEQYF
TGTGCCAGCAAAAGTTCGGGACAGGGCTACGAGCAGTACTTC
>TRBV19|.|TRBJ2-2|TRBD1
CASSITGRTGEATGELFF
TGTGCCAGTAGTATTACCGGAAGGACAGGGGAGGCCACCGGGGAGCTGTTTTTT
>TRBV7-9|.|TRBJ2-5|.
CASSSEDNQGTQYF
TGTGCCAGCAGCTCCGAGGACAACCAAGGGACCCAGTACTTC